This T cell receptor (beta chain) was profiled in a study of T cell responses to AZD1222 COVID-19 vaccine. Study observations and caveats: Donors skewed white British and female; clonal diversity was possibly underestimated. Distributed over spike, vaccine-associated CD4 TCRs predominated at 160-218 and 743-854. The number of AZD1222 recipients seropositive at baseline was only 5 to 7. Close to half of spike-specific TCRs reportedly recognize unmutated variant regions.

A word on this clone: The antigen remains unidentified.

Germline CDR1 LNHNV, CDR2 YYDKDF (reference sequence). This CDR3 spans 16 amino acids. The V and J ends lost 0 bases and 0 bases respectively, with 11 bases between them. Sequenced by immunoSEQ multiplex PCR; TCRdb stores in-frame clones only, minus some. Of approximately 92,000 clones in the sample, around 84% were seen once. The rearrangement joins TRBV15 to TRBJ1-1, with a possible D match to TRBD1 (6 bases). This receptor was obtained from an adult in good health. Sequencing was performed on peripheral blood, taken on day 0 of AZD1222 vaccination. The CDR3, as DNA: TGTGCCACCAGCAGAGATACAGGGTTTATGAACACTGAAGCTTTCTTT. This gives the protein CATSRDTGFMNTEAFF.